The 7 T cell receptor beta chains reported below all come from one sample, sequenced in a study of blood T cell repertoires in COVID-19. Profiling relied on immunoSEQ multiplex PCR, and the TCRdb table lists in-frame clones only, not all of them. The sample lists hundreds of thousands of clones, 80% to 85% occurring once. Source material: peripheral blood. Receptor source: a woman of 80 years or more with active or convalescent COVID-19.

V is TRBV6-2 or TRBV6-3 and J is TRBJ2-5, with 12 nucleotides matching TRBD2. Germline lookup yields CDR1 MNHEY and CDR2 SVGEGT. This CDR3 has 17 amino acids. The ends lost 2 bases at V and 4 bases at J; junction bases unmatched: 8. CDR3: CASSYGLAGGPGETQYF. CDR3 sequence (DNA): TGTGCCAGCAGTTACGGCCTAGCGGGAGGGCCAGGAGAGACCCAGTACTTC.

This sequence joins TRBV14 and TRBJ2-7; D is unclear. CDR1 and CDR2 from the germline V gene are SGHDN and FVKESK. Trimming pared 2 bases from V and 9 bases from J, leaving 8 bases between. The CDR3 totals 11 residues. The CDR3 DNA sequence: TGTGCCAGCAGCCAATCGGTTGTGCAGTACTTC. Translating gives CASSQSVVQYF.

The chain employs TRBV2 and TRBJ1-5, with D perhaps TRBD1 (6 bases). CDR1 is SNHLY and CDR2 is FYNNEI in the germline V gene. Trimming removed 2 bases at V and 4 bases at J, with 12 bases between. The CDR3 is 15 residues long. CDR3 region: CASSEMQGRNQPQHF. The DNA of the CDR3 is TGTGCCAGCAGTGAAATGCAGGGGAGAAATCAGCCCCAGCATTTT.

The rearrangement uses TRBV3-1 (or the pseudogene TRBV3-2) and TRBJ1-2; D gene unclear. Germline V lookup: CDR1 LGHDT, CDR2 YNNKEL (reference sequence). The CDR3 is 16 amino acids. The V gene lost 4 bases and the J gene lost 8 bases, with 23 bases spanning the gap. CDR3 in amino acids: CASSPRNSPPSRGYTF. In DNA, the CDR3 is TGTGCCAGCAGCCCCCGAAACAGTCCCCCTTCGAGAGGCTACACCTTC.

This sequence joins TRBV12-5 and TRBJ2-5, with D possibly being TRBD2 (5 bases). In germline, CDR1 is LGHNT, CDR2 FRNRAP. The CDR3 totals 12 residues. V was cut by 6 bases and J by 4 bases, with 9 bases left in between. CDR3 region: CASGVALETQYF. The CDR3 DNA reads as TGTGCTAGTGGCGTAGCGTTAGAGACCCAGTACTTC.

The chain combines TRBV3-1 (or the pseudogene TRBV3-2) with TRBJ1-4; 8 nucleotides agree with TRBD1. Trimming removed 6 bases from V and 0 bases from J; junction bases left unmatched: 6. Looked up from germline, CDR1 is LGHDT and CDR2 is YNNKEL (reference sequence). The CDR3 is made up of 16 amino acids. The CDR3 sequence: CASRQGQAATNEKLFF. The CDR3 region has the DNA TGTGCCAGCAGACAGGGACAGGCAGCAACTAATGAAAAACTGTTTTTT.

The rearrangement uses TRBV7-9 and TRBJ2-7; D is unclear. V was pared by 5 bases and J by 4 bases, with 6 bases between. The germline V gene has CDR1 SEHNR and CDR2 FQNEAQ (reference sequence). CDR3 length equals 11 residues. The CDR3 DNA follows: TGTGCCAGCAGCCCTAAGTACGAGCAGTACTTC. This sequence encodes CASSPKYEQYF.